Each of the 15 T cell receptor beta chains below was sequenced from the same sample in a study of T cells in localized non-small cell lung cancer. Measured with immunoSEQ multiplex PCR; TCRdb has only the in-frame clones, and not every one. The repertoire holds under 40,000 clones, with over 70% as singletons. The sequenced sample was peripheral blood, obtained before any cancer treatment. These receptors originate from a male donor at least 60 years old with stage III squamous cell lung carcinoma.

V gene TRBV2 combines with J gene TRBJ2-1; no clear D gene. The CDR3 is made up of 12 amino acids. Germline CDR1 is SNHLY and CDR2 is FYNNEI. Trimming left V 7 bases short and J 7 bases short, with 11 bases between. The CDR3 region has the DNA TGTGCCAGCAACGGAGTTGGTAATGAGCAGTTCTTC. Encoded protein: CASNGVGNEQFF.

The chain links TRBV6-5 to TRBJ2-7; D uncertain. Trimming took off 5 bases at V and 7 bases at J, with 18 bases between the two ends. Germline CDR1 MNHEY, CDR2 SVGAGI. The CDR3 has 14 amino acids. This CDR3 is CASSSETPTLEQYF. The CDR3 coding sequence is TGTGCCAGCAGTAGCGAGACACCCACCCTGGAGCAGTACTTC.

V usage is TRBV11-2 and J usage is TRBJ2-7; D is unclear. Germline V CDR1 and CDR2: SGHAT, FQNNGV. With 1 base removed from V and 2 bases from J, the gap between germline ends came to 12 bases. The CDR3 sequence is 15 residues long. CDR3 nucleotide sequence: TGTGCCAGCAGCTTAGGCGGATCCGTTCCCTACGAGCAGTACTTC. This codes for CASSLGGSVPYEQYF.

The chain links TRBV5-4 to TRBJ2-7, with 7 bases fitting TRBD2. CDR1 SGHNT and CDR2 YYREEE come from the germline V gene (reference sequence). CDR3 length equals 15 residues. After removal of 1 base from V and 2 bases from J, the junction contained 6 bases not matched to a gene. CDR3 nucleotides: TGTGCCAGCAGCTTGAGGGGCGGGACTACCTACGAGCAGTACTTC. Encoded protein: CASSLRGGTTYEQYF.

The chain uses TRBV19 and TRBJ2-5; TRBD2 matches 7 bases. This CDR3 is built from 15 residues. Germline CDR1 reads LNHDA; CDR2 reads SQIVND (reference sequence). J gave up 2 bases and V 3 bases, and 6 bases lay outside the gene matches. The CDR3 loop is CASSMWGGTQETQYF. In DNA form, the CDR3 reads TGTGCCAGTAGTATGTGGGGAGGGACGCAAGAGACCCAGTACTTC. The full variable domain, its missing parts supplied by reference TRBV19 and TRBJ2-5, is DGGITQSPKYLFRKEGQNVTLSCEQNLNHDAMYWYRQDPGQGLRLIYYSQIVNDFQKGDIAEGYSVSREKKESFPLTVTSAQKNPTAFYLCASSMWGGTQETQYFGPGTRLLVL.

V and J are TRBV5-1 and TRBJ2-6; D ambiguous. Germline assignment: CDR1 SGHRS and CDR2 YFSETQ. Trimming removed 3 bases at V and 4 bases at J, with 8 bases between. The length of the CDR3 is 14 residues. Here the CDR3 reads CASSSRAGANVLTF. For the CDR3, the DNA is TGCGCCAGCAGCTCCCGTGCCGGGGCCAACGTCCTGACTTTC.

The CDR3 bases are TGTGCCAGCAGTGAGGGTAGCACAGATACGCAGTATTTT. The encoded protein is CASSEGSTDTQYF. The V and J genes are TRBV2 and TRBJ2-3; D is ambiguous. Germline-derived CDR1 and CDR2 are SNHLY and FYNNEI. CDR3 size: 13 residues. Between the trimmed V and J ends, which lost 3 bases and 0 bases, there was a span of 4 bases.

The gene calls are TRBV9 and TRBJ2-1; 7 positions agree with TRBD2. The CDR3 has 15 amino acids. Germline V gene lookup returns CDR1 SGDLS and CDR2 YYNGEE. The V segment lost 3 bases and the J segment 1 base; nucleotides outside the gene matches: 4. The CDR3 protein is CASSAGGGSYNEQFF. The CDR3, as DNA: TGTGCCAGCAGCGCCGGCGGGGGTTCCTACAATGAGCAGTTCTTC.

The chain combines TRBV6-5 with TRBJ2-7; 8 nucleotides line up with TRBD2. The CDR3 extends over 15 amino acids. The V gene end was trimmed by 5 bases and the J gene end by 2 bases; junction bases not matched to a gene: 8. Germline V gives CDR1 MNHEY, CDR2 SVGAGI. CDR3 loop: CASSPRGSGAYEQYF. The CDR3 region has the DNA TGTGCCAGCAGTCCCCGGGGTAGCGGGGCCTACGAGCAGTACTTC.

This clone was detected once. This rearrangement joins TRBV5-1 to TRBJ1-3, with no clear D. Germline V gene sequence: CDR1 SGHRS, CDR2 YFSETQ. The CDR3 covers 13 residues. V gave up 1 base and J gave up 3 bases, with 5 bases separating them. The CDR3 DNA follows: TGCGCCAGCAGCTTGTCTTATGGAAACACCATATATTTT. This sequence encodes CASSLSYGNTIYF.

The chain couples TRBV11-3 to TRBJ2-3; 9 nucleotides align to TRBD2. Germline CDR1 SGHNT, CDR2 YENEEA. This CDR3 is built from 16 residues. J gave up 8 bases and V 5 bases, and 14 bases lay outside the gene matches. The CDR3 sequence: CASSPRLSGSGGTQYF. The DNA of the CDR3 is TGTGCCAGCAGCCCCCGGCTTAGCGGGAGCGGGGGTACGCAGTATTTT.

This chain joins TRBV19 and TRBJ1-4; unclear D gene. There are 14 residues in the CDR3. Germline values: CDR1 LNHDA, CDR2 SQIVND (reference sequence). Trimming removed 1 base at V and 7 bases at J, with 10 bases between. The CDR3, as DNA: TGTGCCAGTAGTATAGGAGGCCAACCTGAAAAACTGTTTTTT. Translating gives CASSIGGQPEKLFF.

The chain recombines TRBV28 with TRBJ2-7; D unclear. V gave up 8 bases and J gave up 2 bases, with 10 bases separating them. CDR3 size: 12 residues. Per the germline V gene, CDR1 is MDHEN and CDR2 is SYDVKM. The CDR3 sequence: CASLSGAYEQYF. The CDR3 DNA is TGTGCCAGCCTGAGTGGGGCCTACGAGCAGTACTTC.

This clone was recorded a few times. The chain carries TRBV18 and TRBJ2-5, with 12 bases fitting TRBD1. Trimming at V came to 8 bases and at J to 5 bases, leaving 6 bases not matched to a gene. CDR3 length: 14 amino acids. The V gene's germline CDR1 is KGHSH and CDR2 LQKENI. The CDR3 reads CASRRDRGPETQYF. The CDR3 region has the DNA TGTGCCAGCCGGCGGGACAGGGGGCCGGAGACCCAGTACTTC.

V is TRBV5-4 and J is TRBJ1-1; perhaps TRBD1 as D (5 bases). Germline values: CDR1 SGHNT, CDR2 YYREEE (reference sequence). Trimming shortened V by 0 bases and J by 5 bases, and 14 bases separated the two germline ends. The CDR3 runs to 15 residues. The CDR3, as DNA: TGTGCCAGCAGCTTGGTACTATCCGGGGGGACTGAAGCTTTCTTT. This translates into CASSLVLSGGTEAFF.